Listed here are 14 T cell receptor beta chains from one sample, sequenced in a study of tumor-infiltrating lymphocytes in primary liver carcinoma. Unsorted whole blood yielded blood RNA, and germline DNA was extracted as well. From 500 ng of total RNA, TCR beta-specific cDNA was reverse-transcribed using a constant-region primer. Construction of TCR beta libraries relied on three successive nested multiplex PCR rounds employing slightly modified ARM-PCR. The opening two PCR rounds, approximately 10 cycles each, paired TRBV1-TRBV30 forward primers with a C-beta reverse primer. TCRdb redid the calling of the multiplex PCR reads with MiXCR, one entry per CDR3 protein. The sample consists of 180,000 or so distinct CDR3 sequences, roughly 60% of them appearing once. Sequenced sample: peripheral blood. The source of these receptors is a man aged 40-49 years with primary liver carcinoma and hepatitis B virus infection.

The CDR3 loop is CASSYSLAALNEQFF. CDR3 nucleotides: TGTGCCAGCAGTTACTCCCTAGCGGCTCTCAATGAGCAGTTCTTC. The rearrangement links TRBV6-5 to TRBJ2-1; 7 nucleotides line up with TRBD2. Germline loops: CDR1 MNHEY, CDR2 SVGAGI. The CDR3 runs 15 residues. Trimming cost V 0 bases and J 6 bases; bases outside gene matches: 5.

This clonotype occurred a few times. This sequence may be a read error, since a much larger clone differs from it by one base. The rearrangement links TRBV11-2 to TRBJ1-6; 7 bases line up with TRBD1. The germline gives CDR1 SGHAT, CDR2 FQNNGV. The V gene end was trimmed by 5 bases and the J gene end by 7 bases; junction bases not matched to a gene: 8. The CDR3 totals 15 residues. The CDR3 here is CASSRPGQDNSPLHF. DNA of the CDR3: TGTGCCAGCAGCCGCCCCGGACAGGACAATTCACCCCTCCACTTT.

To note about this clonotype: A read error may explain this, as a much larger clone is one base away. The CDR3 ends on some other residue instead of the conserved phenylalanine or tryptophan, so this is likely a read error. This CDR3 is CASTLGGEQYS. The CDR3 DNA reads as TGTGCCAGCACCCTGGGCGGCGAGCAGTACTCC. The chain links TRBV11-2 to TRBJ2-7; D gene unclear. The CDR3 is made up of 11 amino acids. With 7 bases removed from V and 6 bases from J, the gap between germline ends came to 10 bases. Germline values: CDR1 SGHAT, CDR2 FQNNGV.

The chain recombines TRBV29-1 with TRBJ1-2; 7 bases are a match to TRBD1. The CDR3 covers 13 residues. V dropped 6 bases and J dropped 7; count of bases not matched to a gene: 11. Germline CDR1 SQVTM, CDR2 ANQGSEA. The CDR3 sequence: CSVSDRAGAGYTF. The CDR3 DNA follows: TGCAGCGTCTCCGACAGGGCTGGTGCTGGCTACACCTTC.

CDR3: CASRPDFGGNGYTF. DNA of the CDR3: TGTGCCAGCAGACCGGACTTTGGAGGGAATGGCTACACCTTC. The chain links TRBV12-3 or TRBV12-4 to TRBJ1-2; D unresolved. Trimming pared 6 bases from V and 6 bases from J, leaving 17 bases between. The CDR3 sequence is 14 residues long.

This clonotype showed up just once. The chain joins TRBV12-3 or TRBV12-4 to TRBJ2-7, with D hard to call. The V and J ends lost 8 bases and 0 bases respectively, with 17 bases between them. This CDR3 has 15 residues. CDR3: CASEPPAARSYEQYF. The CDR3 nucleotides read TGTGCCAGCGAGCCCCCCGCAGCGCGCTCCTACGAGCAGTACTTC.

This sequence joins TRBV29-1 and TRBJ2-7; the match to TRBD1 covers 9 bases. Germline V gene lookup returns CDR1 SQVTM and CDR2 ANQGSEA. The CDR3 totals 12 residues. CDR3 DNA sequence: TGCGTCGTTGAAGGGACAGGGTACGAGCAGTACTTC. Translated: CVVEGTGYEQYF.

This chain uses TRBV12-3 or TRBV12-4 with TRBJ1-1, with D unclear. The CDR3 extends over 13 amino acids. Trimming stripped 5 bases from V and 8 bases from J, with 15 bases between. CDR3 protein: CASSHTHRVEAFF. The DNA of the CDR3 is TGTGCCAGCAGTCACACCCATCGGGTCGAAGCTTTCTTT.

About this clonotype itself: Possible read error: a much larger clone is one base away. The CDR3 sequence is CASSQERYGCTF. CDR3 in DNA: TGCGCCAGCAGCCAGGAACGCTATGGCTGCACCTTC. The chain carries TRBV4-1 and TRBJ1-2; D is undetermined. The V gene's germline CDR1 is MGHRA and CDR2 YSYEKL. This CDR3 is built from 12 residues.

In the case of this clonotype: Since a much larger clone is just one base distant, this may be a read error. The chain carries TRBV10-3 and TRBJ2-1; 12 bases match TRBD2. V dropped 4 bases and J dropped 9; count of bases not matched to a gene: 10. The CDR3 length is 16 residues. Germline V gene sequence: CDR1 ENHRY, CDR2 SYGVKD. The CDR3, as DNA: TGTGCCATCAGTGTCGGACTAGCGGGACGGGGAGGTGAGCAGTTCTTC. Translated: CAISVGLAGRGGEQFF.

V and J are TRBV5-4 and TRBJ1-3; D not certain. Germline values: CDR1 SGHNT, CDR2 YYREEE (reference sequence). The CDR3 runs 14 residues. With 0 bases removed from V and 8 bases from J, the gap between germline ends came to 12 bases. CDR3 region: CASSLGLPGDTIYF. Here the CDR3 DNA reads TGTGCCAGCAGCTTGGGGCTACCCGGGGACACCATATATTTT.

The chain combines TRBV7-9 with TRBJ2-3, with 8 bases fitting TRBD1. This CDR3 comprises 15 residues. Trimming at V came to 7 bases and at J to 4 bases, leaving 10 bases not matched to a gene. CDR1 and CDR2 from the germline V gene are SEHNR and FQNEAQ (reference sequence). CDR3 residues: CASNHQTGEADTQYF. The CDR3, as DNA: TGTGCCAGCAACCATCAGACAGGGGAGGCAGATACGCAGTATTTT.

This clonotype appeared a few times. This chain connects TRBV6-6 to TRBJ1-3; tentative D call: TRBD1 (6 bases). The CDR3 totals 15 residues. V dropped 6 bases and J dropped 3 bases, with 15 bases sitting between them. From germline, CDR1 is MNHNY and CDR2 SVGAGI (reference sequence). Here the CDR3 reads CASSRSGVFGNTIYF. The CDR3 DNA sequence: TGTGCCAGCAGCCGCTCAGGGGTCTTTGGAAACACCATATATTTT.

Details on this clonotype: A much bigger clone sits one base away, suggesting this may be a read error. The rearrangement uses TRBV6-1 and TRBJ2-3; no clear D gene. Trimming cost V 4 bases and J 4 bases, with 18 bases left between them. The CDR3 contains 16 residues. From germline, CDR1 is MNHNS and CDR2 SASEGT. DNA for the CDR3: TGTGCCAGCAGTGTGGCCCTATCGGGTAGGGCAGATACGCAGTATTTT. This sequence encodes CASSVALSGRADTQYF.